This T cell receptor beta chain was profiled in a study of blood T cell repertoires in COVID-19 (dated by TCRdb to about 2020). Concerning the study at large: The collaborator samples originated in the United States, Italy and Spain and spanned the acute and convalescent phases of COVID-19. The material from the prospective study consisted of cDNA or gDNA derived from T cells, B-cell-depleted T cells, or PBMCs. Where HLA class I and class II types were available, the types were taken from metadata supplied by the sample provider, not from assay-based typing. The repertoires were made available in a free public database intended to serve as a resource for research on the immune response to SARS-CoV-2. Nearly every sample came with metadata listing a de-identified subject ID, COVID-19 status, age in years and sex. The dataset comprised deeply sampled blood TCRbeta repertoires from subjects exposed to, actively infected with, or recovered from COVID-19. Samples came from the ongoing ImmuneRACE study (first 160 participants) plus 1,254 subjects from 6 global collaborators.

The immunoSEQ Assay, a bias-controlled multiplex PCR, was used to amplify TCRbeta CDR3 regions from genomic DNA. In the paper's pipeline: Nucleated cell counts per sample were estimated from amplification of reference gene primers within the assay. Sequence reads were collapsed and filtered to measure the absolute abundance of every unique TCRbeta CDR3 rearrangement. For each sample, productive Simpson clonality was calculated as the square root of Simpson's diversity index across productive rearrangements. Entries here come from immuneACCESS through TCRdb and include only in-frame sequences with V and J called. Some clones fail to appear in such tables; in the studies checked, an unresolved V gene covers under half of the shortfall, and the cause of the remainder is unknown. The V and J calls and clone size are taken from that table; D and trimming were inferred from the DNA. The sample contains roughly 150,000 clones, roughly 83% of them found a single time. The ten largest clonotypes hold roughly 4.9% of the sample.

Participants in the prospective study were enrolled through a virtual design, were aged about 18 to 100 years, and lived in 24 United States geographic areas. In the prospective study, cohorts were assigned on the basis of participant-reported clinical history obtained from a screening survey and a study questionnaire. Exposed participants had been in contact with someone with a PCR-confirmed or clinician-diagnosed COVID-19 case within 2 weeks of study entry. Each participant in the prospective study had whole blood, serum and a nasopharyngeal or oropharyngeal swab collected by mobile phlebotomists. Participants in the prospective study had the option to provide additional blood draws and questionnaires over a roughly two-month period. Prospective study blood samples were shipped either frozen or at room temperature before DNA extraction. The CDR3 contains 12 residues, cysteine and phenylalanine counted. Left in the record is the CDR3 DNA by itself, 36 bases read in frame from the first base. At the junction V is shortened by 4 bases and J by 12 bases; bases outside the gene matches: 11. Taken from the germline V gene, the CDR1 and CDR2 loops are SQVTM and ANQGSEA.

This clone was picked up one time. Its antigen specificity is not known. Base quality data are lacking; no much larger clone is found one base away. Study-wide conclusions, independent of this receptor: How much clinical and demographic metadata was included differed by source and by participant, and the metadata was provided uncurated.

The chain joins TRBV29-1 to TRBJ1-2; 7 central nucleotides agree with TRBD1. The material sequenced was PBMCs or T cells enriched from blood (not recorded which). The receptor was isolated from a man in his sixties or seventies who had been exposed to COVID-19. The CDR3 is CSVVRQGEMNTF. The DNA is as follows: TGCAGCGTTGTTCGTCAGGGGGAAATGAACACCTTC.